This is a list of T cell receptor beta chains from one sample in a study of neurological immune-mediated disorders. TCRdb re-called the 5' RACE reads through MiXCR, storing one row per CDR3 protein. The data contain 25,000 to 35,000 distinct CDR3 sequences, roughly 15% of them seen just once; the ten biggest clones take up around a quarter. Material for sequencing was PBMCs. All receptors come from a man between 65 and 79 years old in good health. CDR3s include the opening cysteine and the closing phenylalanine or tryptophan. The order of the fields is CDR3 protein, CDR3 DNA, J gene, V gene, clone size, D gene. D genes are given only for firm matches. Clone sizes are given selectively: once, few, many, or a class where the clone is expanded.

CDR3 protein: CASSVGGGGTGELFF
CDR3 DNA: TGTGCCAGCAGCGTGGGCGGGGGAGGGACCGGGGAGCTGTTTTTT
J gene: TRBJ2-2
V gene: TRBV9
clone size: many
D gene: TRBD2

CDR3 protein: CSAGRQYGYTF
CDR3 DNA: TGCAGTGCCGGACGGCAATATGGCTACACCTTC
J gene: TRBJ1-2
V gene: TRBV20-1
clone size: many
D gene: NA

CDR3 protein: CASSQTVGGGMTGELFF
CDR3 DNA: TGTGCCAGCAGCCAAACTGTTGGGGGGGGAATGACCGGGGAGCTGTTTTTT
J gene: TRBJ2-2
V gene: TRBV4-2
clone size: many
D gene: TRBD2

CDR3 protein: CASSNRFNQGPWANVLTF
CDR3 DNA: TGTGCCAGCAGCAACCGATTTAATCAGGGGCCCTGGGCCAACGTCCTGACTTTC
J gene: TRBJ2-6
V gene: TRBV12-3/TRBV12-4
clone size: few
D gene: NA

CDR3 protein: CASSVIGRTSTDTQYF
CDR3 DNA: TGTGCCAGCAGTGTCATCGGGAGGACTAGCACAGATACGCAGTATTTT
J gene: TRBJ2-3
V gene: TRBV12-3/TRBV12-4
clone size: many
D gene: TRBD2

CDR3 protein: CASRRTGAGGNTIYF
CDR3 DNA: TGTGCCAGCAGAAGGACAGGGGCTGGAGGAAACACCATATATTTT
J gene: TRBJ1-3
V gene: TRBV28
clone size: few
D gene: TRBD1

CDR3 protein: CASSLRGGGGDEQFF
CDR3 DNA: TGTGCCAGCAGCTTGAGGGGCGGGGGCGGGGATGAGCAGTTCTTC
J gene: TRBJ2-1
V gene: TRBV7-8
clone size: many
D gene: NA

CDR3 protein: CASSMQTGAYEQYF
CDR3 DNA: TGTGCCAGCAGCATGCAGACAGGCGCTTACGAGCAGTACTTC
J gene: TRBJ2-7
V gene: TRBV7-2
clone size: NA
D gene: NA

CDR3 protein: CATSRGVTEQYF
CDR3 DNA: TGTGCCACCAGCAGAGGAGTTACCGAGCAGTACTTC
J gene: TRBJ2-7
V gene: TRBV15
clone size: many
D gene: NA

CDR3 protein: CASSYDRVEQYF
CDR3 DNA: TGTGCCAGCAGTTACGACAGGGTCGAGCAGTACTTC
J gene: TRBJ2-7
V gene: TRBV6-2/TRBV6-3
clone size: many
D gene: TRBD1

CDR3 protein: CASGLGAIDYGYTF
CDR3 DNA: TGCGCCAGCGGCTTGGGGGCAATCGACTATGGCTACACCTTC
J gene: TRBJ1-2
V gene: TRBV5-1
clone size: NA
D gene: NA

CDR3 protein: CASILPGRAYNEQFF
CDR3 DNA: TGTGCTAGTATTCTCCCGGGGCGCGCCTACAATGAGCAGTTCTTC
J gene: TRBJ2-1
V gene: TRBV19
clone size: once
D gene: NA

CDR3 protein: CASSQDLAGGRAKETQYF
CDR3 DNA: TGTGCCAGCAGCCAAGATTTAGCGGGGGGACGGGCCAAAGAGACCCAGTACTTC
J gene: TRBJ2-5
V gene: TRBV4-2
clone size: many
D gene: TRBD2

CDR3 protein: CASSLSRPKTDTQYF
CDR3 DNA: TGCGCCAGCAGCTTGAGTCGTCCGAAGACAGATACGCAGTATTTT
J gene: TRBJ2-3
V gene: TRBV5-1
clone size: few
D gene: NA

CDR3 protein: CASSPSGTMNTGELFF
CDR3 DNA: TGCGCCAGCAGCCCCAGCGGTACTATGAACACCGGGGAGCTGTTTTTT
J gene: TRBJ2-2
V gene: TRBV4-3
clone size: many
D gene: NA

CDR3 protein: CASSSGFTYEQYF
CDR3 DNA: TGTGCCAGCAGTTCAGGGTTTACCTACGAGCAGTACTTC
J gene: TRBJ2-7
V gene: TRBV12-3/TRBV12-4
clone size: many
D gene: NA

CDR3 protein: CASSCTGGDTEAFF
CDR3 DNA: TGTGCCAGCAGCTGCACAGGGGGTGACACTGAAGCTTTCTTT
J gene: TRBJ1-1
V gene: TRBV12-3/TRBV12-4
clone size: NA
D gene: TRBD1

CDR3 protein: CASSQDRPGLAGGWVADTQYF
CDR3 DNA: TGTGCCAGCAGCCAAGACCGACCGGGACTAGCGGGGGGGTGGGTTGCAGATACGCAGTATTTT
J gene: TRBJ2-3
V gene: TRBV4-2
clone size: many
D gene: TRBD2

CDR3 protein: CASSQVLAGGNTQYF
CDR3 DNA: TGTGCCAGCAGCCAAGTGCTAGCGGGGGGGAATACGCAGTATTTT
J gene: TRBJ2-3
V gene: TRBV4-2
clone size: many
D gene: TRBD2

CDR3 protein: CASSLQPNTEAFF
CDR3 DNA: TGTGCCAGCAGCTTACAACCGAACACTGAAGCTTTCTTT
J gene: TRBJ1-1
V gene: TRBV7-2
clone size: many
D gene: NA

CDR3 protein: CSAPDNGFSRQGSYEQYF
CDR3 DNA: TGCAGTGCTCCCGATAACGGTTTCTCTCGGCAGGGCTCCTACGAGCAGTACTTC
J gene: TRBJ2-7
V gene: TRBV20-1
clone size: many
D gene: NA

CDR3 protein: CASSSNSQDTQYF
CDR3 DNA: TGTGCCAGCAGCTCCAACTCCCAAGATACGCAGTATTTT
J gene: TRBJ2-3
V gene: TRBV7-2
clone size: many
D gene: NA

CDR3 protein: CASSLRSYNEQFF
CDR3 DNA: TGCGCCAGCAGCCTCAGATCCTACAATGAGCAGTTCTTC
J gene: TRBJ2-1
V gene: TRBV5-1
clone size: many
D gene: NA

CDR3 protein: CASSLEGGAGVLTDTQYF
CDR3 DNA: TGTGCCAGCAGCTTAGAGGGTGGTGCGGGGGTCCTCACAGATACGCAGTATTTT
J gene: TRBJ2-3
V gene: TRBV11-2
clone size: many
D gene: TRBD2

CDR3 protein: CASSGDSYEKLFF
CDR3 DNA: TGTGCCAGCAGTGGGGACAGTTATGAAAAACTGTTTTTT
J gene: TRBJ1-4
V gene: TRBV2
clone size: few
D gene: TRBD1

CDR3 protein: CSDLTRESVDTQYF
CDR3 DNA: TGCAGCGACTTGACGCGGGAATCTGTAGATACGCAGTATTTT
J gene: TRBJ2-3
V gene: TRBV29-1
clone size: NA
D gene: NA

CDR3 protein: CASSLVYEQYF
CDR3 DNA: TGTGCCAGCAGTTTGGTCTACGAGCAGTACTTC
J gene: TRBJ2-7
V gene: TRBV28
clone size: many
D gene: NA

CDR3 protein: CAISEKASGTEAFF
CDR3 DNA: TGTGCCATCAGTGAGAAGGCTTCGGGGACTGAAGCTTTCTTT
J gene: TRBJ1-1
V gene: TRBV10-3
clone size: many
D gene: NA

CDR3 protein: CAIIRDGEQYF
CDR3 DNA: TGTGCCATCATCCGGGACGGCGAGCAGTACTTC
J gene: TRBJ2-7
V gene: TRBV10-3
clone size: many
D gene: NA

CDR3 protein: CASSPTQGASTDTQYF
CDR3 DNA: TGCGCCAGCAGCCCGACTCAGGGGGCCAGCACAGATACGCAGTATTTT
J gene: TRBJ2-3
V gene: TRBV5-1
clone size: many
D gene: TRBD1

CDR3 protein: CASTPGPTIGYTF
CDR3 DNA: TGTGCGAGTACACCAGGGCCAACTATTGGCTACACCTTC
J gene: TRBJ1-2
V gene: TRBV19
clone size: many
D gene: NA

CDR3 protein: CASSSPTSGGYSYNEQFF
CDR3 DNA: TGTGCCAGCAGCTCGCCAACTAGCGGGGGATACTCCTACAATGAGCAGTTCTTC
J gene: TRBJ2-1
V gene: TRBV7-2
clone size: many
D gene: TRBD2

CDR3 protein: CASSLYMAGDEQYF
CDR3 DNA: TGTGCCAGCAGCTTATATATGGCCGGTGACGAGCAGTACTTC
J gene: TRBJ2-7
V gene: TRBV7-2
clone size: NA
D gene: NA

CDR3 protein: CASSPSWGRVYEQYF
CDR3 DNA: TGTGCCAGCAGCCCTAGTTGGGGCAGGGTGTACGAGCAGTACTTC
J gene: TRBJ2-7
V gene: TRBV7-2
clone size: many
D gene: NA

CDR3 protein: CASSYQGAITEAFF
CDR3 DNA: TGTGCCAGCAGTTACCAGGGGGCAATCACTGAAGCTTTCTTT
J gene: TRBJ1-1
V gene: TRBV6-2/TRBV6-3
clone size: many
D gene: TRBD1

CDR3 protein: CSARDWQGTTDTQYF
CDR3 DNA: TGCAGTGCTAGAGATTGGCAGGGGACCACAGATACGCAGTATTTT
J gene: TRBJ2-3
V gene: TRBV20-1
clone size: NA
D gene: NA

CDR3 protein: CASRPPAGGPNTGELFF
CDR3 DNA: TGTGCCAGCAGGCCCCCAGCGGGGGGGCCGAACACCGGGGAGCTGTTTTTT
J gene: TRBJ2-2
V gene: TRBV9
clone size: many
D gene: TRBD2

CDR3 protein: CVSSLRAAGNTIYF
CDR3 DNA: TGTGTCAGCAGCTTAAGGGCAGCTGGAAACACCATATATTTT
J gene: TRBJ1-3
V gene: TRBV7-9
clone size: NA
D gene: NA

CDR3 protein: CASSQGLGTDSYEQYF
CDR3 DNA: TGCGCCAGCAGCCAAGGTCTGGGGACTGACTCCTACGAGCAGTACTTC
J gene: TRBJ2-7
V gene: TRBV4-3
clone size: many
D gene: NA

CDR3 protein: CASSLGGISDYGYTF
CDR3 DNA: TGTGCCAGCAGCTTAGGAGGGATATCCGACTATGGCTACACCTTC
J gene: TRBJ1-2
V gene: TRBV7-9
clone size: many
D gene: NA

CDR3 protein: CASSPRTANIEQYF
CDR3 DNA: TGTGCCAGCAGTCCTCGGACAGCCAATATCGAGCAGTACTTC
J gene: TRBJ2-7
V gene: TRBV27
clone size: many
D gene: NA

CDR3 protein: CASSYRGITDTQYF
CDR3 DNA: TGTGCCAGCAGCTACAGGGGAATCACAGATACGCAGTATTTT
J gene: TRBJ2-3
V gene: TRBV14
clone size: many
D gene: TRBD1

CDR3 protein: CASSWTGSENEKLFF
CDR3 DNA: TGTGCCAGCAGCTGGACAGGGTCAGAAAATGAAAAACTGTTTTTT
J gene: TRBJ1-4
V gene: TRBV4-2
clone size: many
D gene: TRBD1

CDR3 protein: CASSLVSGGLSYEQYF
CDR3 DNA: TGTGCCAGCAGCTTAGTCAGCGGGGGGCTCTCCTACGAGCAGTACTTC
J gene: TRBJ2-7
V gene: TRBV7-2
clone size: few
D gene: TRBD2

CDR3 protein: CASSFDLGNEKLFF
CDR3 DNA: TGTGCCAGCAGCTTTGACTTAGGAAATGAAAAACTGTTTTTT
J gene: TRBJ1-4
V gene: TRBV7-2
clone size: many
D gene: NA

CDR3 protein: CASSEEVYEQYF
CDR3 DNA: TGTGCCAGCAGTGAAGAGGTATACGAGCAGTACTTC
J gene: TRBJ2-7
V gene: TRBV2
clone size: many
D gene: NA

CDR3 protein: CVYGINQPQHF
CDR3 DNA: TGTGTGTACGGGATCAATCAGCCCCAGCATTTT
J gene: TRBJ1-5
V gene: TRBV27
clone size: many
D gene: NA

CDR3 protein: CASSPRDREFRNYEQYF
CDR3 DNA: TGTGCCAGCTCACCCCGGGACAGGGAATTCCGAAACTACGAGCAGTACTTC
J gene: TRBJ2-7
V gene: TRBV18
clone size: many
D gene: TRBD1

CDR3 protein: CASRSLGGARQPQHF
CDR3 DNA: TGTGCCAGCAGATCCTTAGGGGGGGCGAGGCAGCCCCAGCATTTT
J gene: TRBJ1-5
V gene: TRBV27
clone size: many
D gene: NA

CDR3 protein: CASSSGQGGVGGTEAFF
CDR3 DNA: TGTGCCAGCAGCTCAGGACAGGGAGGGGTTGGGGGCACTGAAGCTTTCTTT
J gene: TRBJ1-1
V gene: TRBV7-9
clone size: once
D gene: TRBD1

CDR3 protein: CSVEFGDRANYGYTF
CDR3 DNA: TGCAGCGTTGAGTTTGGAGACCGTGCTAACTATGGCTACACCTTC
J gene: TRBJ1-2
V gene: TRBV29-1
clone size: many
D gene: NA